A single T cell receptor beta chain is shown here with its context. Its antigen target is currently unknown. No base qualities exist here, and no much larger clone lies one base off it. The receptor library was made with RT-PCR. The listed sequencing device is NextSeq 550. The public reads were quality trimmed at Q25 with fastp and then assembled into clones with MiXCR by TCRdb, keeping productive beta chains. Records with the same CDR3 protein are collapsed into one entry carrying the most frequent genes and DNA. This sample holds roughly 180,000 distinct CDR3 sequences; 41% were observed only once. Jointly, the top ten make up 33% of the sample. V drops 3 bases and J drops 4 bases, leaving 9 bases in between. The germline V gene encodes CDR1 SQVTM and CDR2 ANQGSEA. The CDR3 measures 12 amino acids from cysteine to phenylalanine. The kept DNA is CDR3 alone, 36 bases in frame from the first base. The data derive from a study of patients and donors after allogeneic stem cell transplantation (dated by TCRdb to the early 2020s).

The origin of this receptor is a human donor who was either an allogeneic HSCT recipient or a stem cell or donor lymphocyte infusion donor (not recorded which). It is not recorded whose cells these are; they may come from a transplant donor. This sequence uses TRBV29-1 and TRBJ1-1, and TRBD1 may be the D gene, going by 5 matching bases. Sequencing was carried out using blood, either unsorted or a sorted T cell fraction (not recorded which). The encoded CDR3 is CSVERQGTEAFF. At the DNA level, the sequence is TGCAGCGTTGAGCGTCAGGGCACTGAAGCTTTCTTT.